The 14 T cell receptor beta chains below come from one sample, sequenced in a study of blood T cell repertoires in COVID-19. TCRdb's copy holds only in-frame clones and misses some; the assay was immunoSEQ multiplex PCR. The table lists 380,000 or so clones, over 75% of them singletons. The sample consisted of PBMCs or T cells enriched from blood (not recorded which). Receptor source: a woman aged 40 to 55 with acute COVID-19.

This clone has only a few counts. V gene TRBV30 combines with J gene TRBJ1-6, with D unclear. V dropped 2 bases and J dropped 8 bases, with 13 bases sitting between them. CDR1 and CDR2 from the germline V gene are GTSNPN and SVGIG (reference sequence). The CDR3 has 14 amino acids. DNA for the CDR3: TGTGCCTGGAGTCGGGGAGGTTGGGATTCACCCCTCCACTTT. Translation gives CAWSRGGWDSPLHF.

This clone was observed once. This sequence joins TRBV30 and TRBJ2-5; TRBD1 agrees at 12 bases. The junction had 7 bases not matched to a gene; V was cut back by 3 bases and J by 5 bases. Germline V gene data show CDR1 as GTSNPN and CDR2 as SVGIG (reference sequence). The CDR3 length is 15 residues. CDR3 protein: CAWRPGQGARETQYF. The CDR3, as DNA: TGTGCCTGGAGGCCGGGACAGGGGGCGAGGGAGACCCAGTACTTC.

There are a few counts of this clone. V is TRBV5-1 and J is TRBJ2-5, with D maybe TRBD1 (5 bases). Deletions cut 4 bases from V and 3 bases from J, with 16 bases between. The V gene's germline CDR1 is SGHRS and CDR2 YFSETQ. The CDR3 spans 15 residues. The CDR3 protein is CASSTQWGRKETQYF. The CDR3 DNA reads as TGCGCCAGCAGCACCCAGTGGGGCAGAAAAGAGACCCAGTACTTC.

CDR3 DNA: TGCGCCAGCAGCCAAGAGCCTCCAGGAACATACCAAGAGACCCAGTACTTC. It translates to CASSQEPPGTYQETQYF. This chain links TRBV4-1 with TRBJ2-5; D is undetermined. Germline V CDR1 and CDR2: MGHRA, YSYEKL. The CDR3 consists of 17 residues. The germline V and J ends were trimmed by 0 bases and 0 bases, with 14 bases remaining between them.

The gene calls are TRBV6-1 and TRBJ2-7; tentatively, D is TRBD2 (5 bases). Germline V gene lookup returns CDR1 MNHNS and CDR2 SASEGT. CDR3 length equals 16 residues. V was clipped by 2 bases and J by 5 bases, with 19 bases between them. CDR3: CASSERYGVAADEQYF. DNA of the CDR3: TGTGCCAGCAGTGAACGATACGGGGTAGCCGCGGACGAGCAGTACTTC.

The rearrangement uses TRBV10-3 and TRBJ1-3; no reliable D call. The CDR3 totals 14 residues. Germline V gene lookup returns CDR1 ENHRY and CDR2 SYGVKD. Trimming took 7 bases from V and 0 from J, leaving 10 bases between them. In DNA, the CDR3 is TGTGCCATCATGGCGGGTGGCTCTGGAAACACCATATATTTT. As protein: CAIMAGGSGNTIYF.

This clone was detected once. The V call is TRBV13, the J call TRBJ1-3, with D hard to call. V was pared by 0 bases and J by 10 bases, with 7 bases between. The CDR3 contains 12 residues. Germline CDR1 PRHDT, CDR2 FYEKMQ (reference sequence). CDR3 loop: CASSLGRGTIYF. In nucleotides, the CDR3 is TGTGCCAGCAGCTTAGGGCGGGGTACCATATATTTT.

J is TRBJ1-1 and V is TRBV3-1 (or the pseudogene TRBV3-2); D uncertain. This CDR3 is built from 16 residues. Per germline, CDR1 LGHDT and CDR2 YNNKEL (reference sequence). V shed 0 bases and J shed 1 base, with 12 bases lying between them. Written as DNA, the CDR3 is TGTGCCAGCAGCCAAGATATGGGAGTCCCGAACACTGAAGCTTTCTTT. The encoded protein is CASSQDMGVPNTEAFF.

This chain joins TRBV5-6 and TRBJ1-5; no firm D call. This CDR3 region has 15 residues. V gave up 0 bases and J gave up 3 bases, with 10 bases separating them. CDR1 SGHDT and CDR2 YYEEEE come from the germline V gene. The CDR3 spells CASSLAAGINQPQHF. CDR3 coding DNA: TGTGCCAGCAGCTTGGCCGCGGGGATCAATCAGCCCCAGCATTTT.

Remarks on this clone: Other DNA variants within this sample encode the same CDR3. The chain links TRBV6-5 to TRBJ1-1; 7 bases are shared with TRBD1. Losses at the gene ends were 5 bases for V and 8 bases for J; bases not matched to a gene: 5. This CDR3 is 12 amino acids long. In germline, CDR1 is MNHEY, CDR2 SVGAGI. CDR3 sequence reads: CASSTGTAEAFF. The CDR3 DNA follows: TGTGCCAGCAGTACCGGGACAGCCGAAGCTTTCTTT.

V gene TRBV12-3 or TRBV12-4 combines with J gene TRBJ2-1; possibly TRBD1 for D (6 bases). With 3 bases removed from V and 12 bases from J, the gap between germline ends came to 9 bases. The CDR3 runs 11 residues. CDR3 sequence reads: CASSFGQSQFF. The CDR3 DNA sequence: TGTGCCAGCAGTTTTGGACAGTCGCAGTTCTTC.

The chain has TRBV5-4 and TRBJ1-4; D unclear. The CDR3 sequence is 12 residues long. CDR1 is SGHNT, CDR2 YYREEE, per germline (reference sequence). The V end was cut by 2 bases, the J end by 8 bases, with 7 bases between. CDR3 region: CASSFSSEKLFF. CDR3 DNA: TGTGCCAGCAGCTTCAGTTCGGAAAAACTGTTTTTT.

This clone has a handful of counts. The chain employs TRBV15 and TRBJ1-1; no clear D gene. The CDR3 contains 15 residues. CDR1 is LNHNV and CDR2 is YYDKDF in the germline V gene (reference sequence). Trimming removed 1 base from V and 0 bases from J, with 9 bases in between. The CDR3 DNA is TGTGCCACCAGCAGAGGGTGGCCGATGAACACTGAAGCTTTCTTT. Protein sequence: CATSRGWPMNTEAFF.

The genes are TRBV5-4 and TRBJ1-2; perhaps TRBD1 as D (5 bases). Germline-derived CDR1 and CDR2 are SGHNT and YYREEE (reference sequence). This CDR3 comprises 15 residues. V gave up 3 bases and J gave up 3 bases, with 15 bases separating them. CDR3 residues: CASSSPTTEDYGYTF. The DNA for the CDR3 is TGTGCCAGCAGCTCCCCTACGACAGAGGACTATGGCTACACCTTC.